This T cell receptor (beta chain) was observed in a study of cytomegalovirus exposure and HLA in healthy donors. This CDR3 comprises 13 residues. Germline assignment: CDR1 SQVTM and CDR2 ANQGSEA. Trimming at V came to 4 bases and at J to 9 bases, leaving 8 bases not matched to a gene. The primer mix had 60 Vbeta and 13 Jbeta primers. Generated by immunoSEQ multiplex PCR, the TCRdb table keeps only in-frame clones and is missing some. The data show approximately 120,000 clones, about 74% seen once. Study-wide findings and caveats: According to reports, the classifier identified cytomegalovirus status with high specificity and sensitivity.

On this clone: Its specificity is unknown.

This clonotype was sampled from a woman aged 45-60 years in good health and CMV-seropositive. The chain combines TRBV29-1 with TRBJ2-1, with 8 bases lining up with TRBD1. Sequencing input: PBMCs. DNA of the CDR3: TGCAGCGTTGGGCCTAGACAGGGGAGTGAGCAGTTCTTC. Protein: CSVGPRQGSEQFF.